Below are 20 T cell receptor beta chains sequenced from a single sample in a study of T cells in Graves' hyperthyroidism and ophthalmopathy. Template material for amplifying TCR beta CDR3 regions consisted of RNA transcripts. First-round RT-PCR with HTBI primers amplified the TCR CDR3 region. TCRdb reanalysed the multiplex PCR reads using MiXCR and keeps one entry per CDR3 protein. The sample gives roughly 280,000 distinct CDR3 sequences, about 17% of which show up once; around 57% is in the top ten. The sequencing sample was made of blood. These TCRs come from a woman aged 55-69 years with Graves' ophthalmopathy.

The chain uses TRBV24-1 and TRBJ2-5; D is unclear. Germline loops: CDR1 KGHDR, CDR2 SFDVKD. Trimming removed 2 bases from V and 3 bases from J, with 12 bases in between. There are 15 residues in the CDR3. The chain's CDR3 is CATSDSLHPEETQYF. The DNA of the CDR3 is TGTGCCACCAGTGATTCTCTCCATCCCGAAGAGACCCAGTACTTC.

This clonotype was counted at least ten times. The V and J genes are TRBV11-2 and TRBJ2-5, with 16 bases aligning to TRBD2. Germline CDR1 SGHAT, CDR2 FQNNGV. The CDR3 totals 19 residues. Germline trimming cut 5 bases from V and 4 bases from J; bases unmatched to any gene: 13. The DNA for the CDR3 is TGTGCCAGCAGCAATGGTCCGGGACTAGCGGGAGGGCCTCCAGAGACCCAGTACTTC. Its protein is CASSNGPGLAGGPPETQYF.

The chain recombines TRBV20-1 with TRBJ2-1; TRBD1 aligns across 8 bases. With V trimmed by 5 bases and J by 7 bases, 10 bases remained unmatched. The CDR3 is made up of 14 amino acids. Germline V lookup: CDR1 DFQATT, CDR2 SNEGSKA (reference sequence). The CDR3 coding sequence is TGCAGTGCTTACCCCGGACAGGGCAGAAATGAGCAGTTCTTC. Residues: CSAYPGQGRNEQFF.

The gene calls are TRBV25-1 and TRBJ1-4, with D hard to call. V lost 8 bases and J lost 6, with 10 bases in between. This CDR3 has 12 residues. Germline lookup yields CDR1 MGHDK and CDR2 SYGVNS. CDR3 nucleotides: TGTGCCAGCCGCAGGACCTATGAAAAACTGTTTTTT. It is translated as CASRRTYEKLFF.

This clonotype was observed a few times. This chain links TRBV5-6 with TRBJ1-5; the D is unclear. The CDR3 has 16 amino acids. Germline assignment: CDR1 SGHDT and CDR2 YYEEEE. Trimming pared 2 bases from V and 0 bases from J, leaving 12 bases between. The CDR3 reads CASSFSSLYSNQPQHF. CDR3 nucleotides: TGTGCCAGCAGCTTTTCCAGCCTTTATAGCAATCAGCCCCAGCATTTT.

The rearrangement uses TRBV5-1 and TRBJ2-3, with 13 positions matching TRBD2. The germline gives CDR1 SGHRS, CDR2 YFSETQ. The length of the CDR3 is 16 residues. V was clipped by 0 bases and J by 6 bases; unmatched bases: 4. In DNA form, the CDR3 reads TGCGCCAGCAGCTTGGACCCGGGACTAGCGGGGGATACGCAGTATTTT. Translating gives CASSLDPGLAGDTQYF.

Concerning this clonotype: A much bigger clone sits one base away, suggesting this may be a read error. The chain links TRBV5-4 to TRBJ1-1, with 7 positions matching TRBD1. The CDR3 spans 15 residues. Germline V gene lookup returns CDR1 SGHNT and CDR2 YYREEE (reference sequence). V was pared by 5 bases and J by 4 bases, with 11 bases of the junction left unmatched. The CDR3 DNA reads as TGTGCCAGCAGGCAAGCTACAGGGGTGGGCACTGAAGCTTTCTTT. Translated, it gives CASRQATGVGTEAFF.

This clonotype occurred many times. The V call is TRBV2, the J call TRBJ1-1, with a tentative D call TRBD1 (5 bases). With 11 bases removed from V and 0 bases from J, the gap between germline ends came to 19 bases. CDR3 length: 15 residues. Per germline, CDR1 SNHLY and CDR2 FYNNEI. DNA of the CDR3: TGTGCCGGCGCCACCGAGCAGGGCATGAACACTGAAGCTTTCTTT. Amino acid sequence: CAGATEQGMNTEAFF.

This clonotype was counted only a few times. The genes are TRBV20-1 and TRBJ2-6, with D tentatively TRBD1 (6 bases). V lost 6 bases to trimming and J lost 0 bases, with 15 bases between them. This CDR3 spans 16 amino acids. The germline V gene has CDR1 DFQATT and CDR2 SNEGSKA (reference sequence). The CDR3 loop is CSARGRRLSGANVLTF. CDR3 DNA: TGCAGTGCCAGGGGACGAAGACTCTCTGGGGCCAACGTCCTGACTTTC.

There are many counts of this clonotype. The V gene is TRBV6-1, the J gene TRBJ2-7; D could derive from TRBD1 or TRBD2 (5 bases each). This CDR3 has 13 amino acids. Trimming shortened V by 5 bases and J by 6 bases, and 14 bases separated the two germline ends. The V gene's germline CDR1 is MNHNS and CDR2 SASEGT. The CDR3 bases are TGTGCCAGCAGTCAAGGGGACCTCGGCGAGCAGTACTTC. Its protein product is CASSQGDLGEQYF.

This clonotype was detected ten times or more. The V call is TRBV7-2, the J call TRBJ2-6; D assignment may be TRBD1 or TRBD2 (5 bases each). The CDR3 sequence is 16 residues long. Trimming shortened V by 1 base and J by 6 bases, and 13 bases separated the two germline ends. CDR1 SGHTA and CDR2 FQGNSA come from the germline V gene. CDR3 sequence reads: CASSLDGGPSANVLTF. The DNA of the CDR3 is TGTGCCAGCAGCTTAGATGGGGGTCCATCGGCCAACGTCCTGACTTTC.

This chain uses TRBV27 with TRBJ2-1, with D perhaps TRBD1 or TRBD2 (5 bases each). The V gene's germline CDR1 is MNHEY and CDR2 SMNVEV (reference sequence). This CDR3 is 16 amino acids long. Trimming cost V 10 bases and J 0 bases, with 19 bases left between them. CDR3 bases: TGTGCCACCAAGATCCGGGGCGGTTACTCCTACAATGAGCAGTTCTTC. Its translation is CATKIRGGYSYNEQFF.

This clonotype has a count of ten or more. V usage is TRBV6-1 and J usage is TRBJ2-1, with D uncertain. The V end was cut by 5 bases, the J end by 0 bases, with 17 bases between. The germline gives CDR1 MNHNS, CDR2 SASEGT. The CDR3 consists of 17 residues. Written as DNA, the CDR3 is TGTGCCAGCAGTTATGGATTAGGGCAGAGCTCCTACAATGAGCAGTTCTTC. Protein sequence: CASSYGLGQSSYNEQFF.

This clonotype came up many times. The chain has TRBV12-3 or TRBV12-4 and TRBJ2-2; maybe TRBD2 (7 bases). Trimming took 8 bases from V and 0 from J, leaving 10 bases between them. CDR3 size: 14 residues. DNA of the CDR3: TGTGCCAGCGCGGGGGCCCCGAACACCGGGGAGCTGTTTTTT. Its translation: CASAGAPNTGELFF.

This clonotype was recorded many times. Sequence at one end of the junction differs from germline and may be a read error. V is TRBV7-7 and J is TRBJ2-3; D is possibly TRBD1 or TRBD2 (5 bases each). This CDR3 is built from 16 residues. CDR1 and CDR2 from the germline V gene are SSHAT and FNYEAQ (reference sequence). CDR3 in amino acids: CASSPGPTTNGDTQYF. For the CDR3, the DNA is TGTGCTAGCAGCCCGGGACCGACAACCAATGGAGATACGCAGTATTTT.

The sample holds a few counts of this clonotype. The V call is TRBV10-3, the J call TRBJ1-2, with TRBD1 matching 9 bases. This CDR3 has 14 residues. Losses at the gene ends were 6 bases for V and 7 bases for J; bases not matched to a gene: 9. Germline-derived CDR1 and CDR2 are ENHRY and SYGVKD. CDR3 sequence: CAISHPGQGVGYTF. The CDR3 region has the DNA TGTGCCATCAGCCACCCGGGACAGGGTGTTGGCTACACCTTC.

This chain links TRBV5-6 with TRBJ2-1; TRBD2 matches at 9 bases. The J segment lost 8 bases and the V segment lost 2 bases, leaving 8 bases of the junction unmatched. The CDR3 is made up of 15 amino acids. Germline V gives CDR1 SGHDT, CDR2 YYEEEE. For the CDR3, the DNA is TGTGCCAGCAGCTTAGCGGGAGGCTCTTACGATGAGCAGTTCTTC. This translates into CASSLAGGSYDEQFF.

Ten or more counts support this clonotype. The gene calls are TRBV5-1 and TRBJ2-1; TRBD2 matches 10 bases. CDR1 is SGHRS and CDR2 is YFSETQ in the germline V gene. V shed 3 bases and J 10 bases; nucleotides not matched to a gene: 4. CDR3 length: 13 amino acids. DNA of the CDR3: TGCGCCAGCAGCTACACTAGCGGGACAGAGCAGTTCTTC. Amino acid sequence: CASSYTSGTEQFF.

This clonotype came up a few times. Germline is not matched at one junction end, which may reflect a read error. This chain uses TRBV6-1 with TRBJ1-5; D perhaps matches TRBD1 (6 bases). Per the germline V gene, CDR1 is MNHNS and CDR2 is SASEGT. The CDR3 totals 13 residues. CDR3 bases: TGTGCCAGCAGAACCACAGGGAATCAGCCCCGGCATTTT. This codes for CASRTTGNQPRHF.

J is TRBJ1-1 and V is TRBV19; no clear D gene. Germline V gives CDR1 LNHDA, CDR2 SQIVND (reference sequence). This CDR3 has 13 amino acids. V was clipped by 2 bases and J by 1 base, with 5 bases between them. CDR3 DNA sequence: TGTGCCAGTAGTATATTTTCGAACACTGAAGCTTTCTTT. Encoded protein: CASSIFSNTEAFF.